These 7 T cell receptor beta chains share one sample of origin, sequenced in a study of blood T cell repertoires in COVID-19. Sequencing used immunoSEQ multiplex PCR; TCRdb keeps in-frame clones, though not all of them. The sample shows roughly 200,000 clones, 65% to 85% of them seen only once. Sequenced sample: peripheral blood. The source of these receptors is a middle-aged man with active or convalescent COVID-19.

In its sample, this clone was seen once. This chain links TRBV6-5 with TRBJ1-2, with 10 bases identical to TRBD1. With 2 bases clipped from V and 5 bases from J, the junction kept 5 bases outside the gene matches. There are 15 residues in the CDR3. Germline CDR1 is MNHEY and CDR2 is SVGAGI. DNA for the CDR3: TGTGCCAGCAGTTACAGACAGGGGGCCCCTTATGGCTACACCTTC. It is translated as CASSYRQGAPYGYTF.

The chain joins TRBV7-8 to TRBJ2-7, with 16 bases fitting TRBD2. V shed 1 base and J 4 bases; nucleotides not matched to a gene: 7. The length of the CDR3 is 18 residues. Germline CDR1 reads SGHVS; CDR2 reads FQNEAQ. For the CDR3, the DNA is TGTGCCAGCAGCTTAGGTCCGGGACTAGCGGGGGGGCGGTACGAGCAGTACTTC. Translating gives CASSLGPGLAGGRYEQYF.

CDR3 amino acids: CASSVLTNQETQYF. As DNA, the CDR3 is TGTGCCAGCAGCGTACTTACTAACCAAGAGACCCAGTACTTC. This chain links TRBV9 with TRBJ2-5; D remains unclear. There are 14 residues in the CDR3. The germline V gene encodes CDR1 SGDLS and CDR2 YYNGEE. Trimming cost V 1 base and J 0 bases, with 7 bases left between them. Full variable domain (remainder filled in from reference TRBV9 and TRBJ2-5): DSGVTQTPKHLITATGQRVTLRCSPRSGDLSVYWYQQSLDQGLQFLIQYYNGEERAKGNILERFSAQQFPDLHSELNLSSLELGDSALYFCASSVLTNQETQYFGPGTRLLVL.

This chain connects TRBV30 to TRBJ2-3, with D unresolved. The CDR3 contains 11 residues. Between the trimmed V and J ends, which lost 2 bases and 6 bases, there was a span of 6 bases. CDR1 is GTSNPN and CDR2 is SVGIG in the germline V gene (reference sequence). CDR3 sequence: CAWSLPDTQYF. The CDR3 nucleotides are TGTGCCTGGAGTCTTCCGGATACGCAGTATTTT.

The V call is TRBV6-5, the J call TRBJ2-7, with 8 nucleotides matching TRBD2. The CDR3 loop spans 11 amino acids. V dropped 8 bases and J dropped 4; count of bases not matched to a gene: 1. Germline CDR1 MNHEY, CDR2 SVGAGI. CDR3 amino acids: CASGTRYEQYF. The DNA for the CDR3 is TGTGCCAGCGGGACTAGATACGAGCAGTACTTC.

The chain joins TRBV29-1 to TRBJ2-7, with 9 bases aligning to TRBD2. The CDR3 is made up of 13 amino acids. V lost 4 bases, J lost 6 bases, and 7 bases stayed unmatched. Per the germline V gene, CDR1 is SQVTM and CDR2 is ANQGSEA. The DNA for the CDR3 is TGCAGCGTTGGGGCTAGCGGGAACAGCGAGCAGTACTTC. It specifies CSVGASGNSEQYF.

The chain uses TRBV5-3 and TRBJ2-2, with 7 bases that match TRBD1. TRBV5-3 is reported as an ORF; its role is uncertain. Trimming removed 4 bases from V and 6 bases from J; junction bases left unmatched: 9. This CDR3 contains 15 residues. CDR3: CARSAKTGVAGELFF. The CDR3 DNA sequence: TGTGCCAGAAGCGCGAAAACAGGGGTGGCCGGGGAGCTGTTTTTT.